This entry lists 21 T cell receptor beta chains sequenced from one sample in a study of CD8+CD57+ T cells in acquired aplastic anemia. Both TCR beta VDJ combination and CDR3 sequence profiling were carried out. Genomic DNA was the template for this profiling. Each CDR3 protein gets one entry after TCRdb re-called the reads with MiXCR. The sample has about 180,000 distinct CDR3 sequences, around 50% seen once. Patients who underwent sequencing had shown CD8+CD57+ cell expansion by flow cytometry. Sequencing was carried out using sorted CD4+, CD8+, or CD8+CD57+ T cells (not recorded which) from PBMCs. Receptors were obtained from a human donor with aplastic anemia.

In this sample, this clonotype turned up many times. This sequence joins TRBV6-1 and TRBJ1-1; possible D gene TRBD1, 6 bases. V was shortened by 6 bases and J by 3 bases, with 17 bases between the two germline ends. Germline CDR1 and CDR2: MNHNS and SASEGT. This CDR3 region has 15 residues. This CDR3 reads CASRVLQGRDTEAFF. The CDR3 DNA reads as TGTGCCAGCAGGGTATTACAGGGACGGGACACTGAAGCTTTCTTT.

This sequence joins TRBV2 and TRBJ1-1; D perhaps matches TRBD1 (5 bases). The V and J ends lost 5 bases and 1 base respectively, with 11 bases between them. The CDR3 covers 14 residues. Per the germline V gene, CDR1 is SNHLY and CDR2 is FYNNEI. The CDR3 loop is CASSTGQANTEAFF. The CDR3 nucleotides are TGTGCCAGCAGTACGGGGCAGGCGAACACTGAAGCTTTCTTT.

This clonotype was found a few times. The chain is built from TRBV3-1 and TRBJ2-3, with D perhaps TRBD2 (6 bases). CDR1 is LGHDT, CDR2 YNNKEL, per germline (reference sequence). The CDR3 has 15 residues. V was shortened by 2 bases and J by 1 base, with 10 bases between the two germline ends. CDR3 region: CASSQPASGTDTQYF. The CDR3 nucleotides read TGTGCCAGCAGCCAACCCGCTAGCGGCACAGATACGCAGTATTTT.

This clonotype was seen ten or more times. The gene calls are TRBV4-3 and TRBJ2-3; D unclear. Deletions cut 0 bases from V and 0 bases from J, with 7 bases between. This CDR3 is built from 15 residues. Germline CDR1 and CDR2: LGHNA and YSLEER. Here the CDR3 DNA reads TGCGCCAGCAGCCAAGATTTGGGTAGCACAGATACGCAGTATTTT. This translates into CASSQDLGSTDTQYF.

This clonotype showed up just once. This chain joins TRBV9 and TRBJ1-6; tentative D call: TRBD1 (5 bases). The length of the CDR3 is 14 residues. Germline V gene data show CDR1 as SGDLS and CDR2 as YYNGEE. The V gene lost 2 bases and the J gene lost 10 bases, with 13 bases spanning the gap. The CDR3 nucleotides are TGTGCCAGCAGCGTCCACAGGCTTAACTCACCCCTCCACTTT. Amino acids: CASSVHRLNSPLHF. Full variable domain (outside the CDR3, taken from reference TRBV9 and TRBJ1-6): DSGVTQTPKHLITATGQRVTLRCSPRSGDLSVYWYQQSLDQGLQFLIQYYNGEERAKGNILERFSAQQFPDLHSELNLSSLELGDSALYFCASSVHRLNSPLHFGNGTRLTVT.

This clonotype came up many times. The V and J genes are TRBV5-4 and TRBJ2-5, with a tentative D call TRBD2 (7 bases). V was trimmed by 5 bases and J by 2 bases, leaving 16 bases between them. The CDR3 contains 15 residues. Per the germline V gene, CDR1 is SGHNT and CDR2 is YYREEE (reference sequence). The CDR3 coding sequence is TGTGCCAGCAGACCAGGGGAGGGTCCTCAAGAGACCCAGTACTTC. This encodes CASRPGEGPQETQYF.

CDR3 sequence (DNA): TGTGCCACCAGTGATCCCGGGACTCCTCTCGAGCAGTACTTC. Translating gives CATSDPGTPLEQYF. The chain combines TRBV24-1 with TRBJ2-7, with a tentative D call TRBD2 (6 bases). CDR1 and CDR2 (germline): KGHDR, SFDVKD. Trimming took off 3 bases at V and 6 bases at J, with 14 bases between the two ends. The CDR3 consists of 14 residues.

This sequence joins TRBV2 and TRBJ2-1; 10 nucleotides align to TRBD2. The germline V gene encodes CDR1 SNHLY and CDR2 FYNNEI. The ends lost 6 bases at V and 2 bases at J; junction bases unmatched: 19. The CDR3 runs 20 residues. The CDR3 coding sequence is TGTGCCAGCAGCTTAAGTGGGGGGCAGCGGGAGGGCAGGGCCTACAATGAGCAGTTCTTC. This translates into CASSLSGGQREGRAYNEQFF.

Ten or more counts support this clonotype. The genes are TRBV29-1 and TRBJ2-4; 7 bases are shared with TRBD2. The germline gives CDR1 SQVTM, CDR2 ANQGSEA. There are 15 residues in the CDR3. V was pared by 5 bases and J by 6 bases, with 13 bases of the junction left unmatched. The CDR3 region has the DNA TGCAGCGTTCGGGGGGTTGGAGGGGAGGGAAACATTCAGTACTTC. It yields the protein CSVRGVGGEGNIQYF.

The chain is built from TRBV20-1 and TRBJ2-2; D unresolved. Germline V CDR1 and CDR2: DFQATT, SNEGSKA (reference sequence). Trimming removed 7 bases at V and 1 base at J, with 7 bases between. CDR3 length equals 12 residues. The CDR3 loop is CSVPQNTGELFF. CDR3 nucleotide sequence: TGCAGTGTCCCACAGAACACCGGGGAGCTGTTTTTT.

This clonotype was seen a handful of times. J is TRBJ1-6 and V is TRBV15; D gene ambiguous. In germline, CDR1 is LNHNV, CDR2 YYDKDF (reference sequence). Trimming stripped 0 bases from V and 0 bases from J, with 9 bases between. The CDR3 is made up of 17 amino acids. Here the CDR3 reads CATSRDPSSSYNSPLHF. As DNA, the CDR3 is TGTGCCACCAGCAGAGATCCCTCTAGCTCCTATAATTCACCCCTCCACTTT.

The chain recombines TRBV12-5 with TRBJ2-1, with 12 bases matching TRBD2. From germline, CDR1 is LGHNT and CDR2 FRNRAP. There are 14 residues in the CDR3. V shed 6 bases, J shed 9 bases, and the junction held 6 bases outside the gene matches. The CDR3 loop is CASGILAGGSEQFF. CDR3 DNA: TGTGCTAGTGGAATACTAGCGGGGGGTTCTGAGCAGTTCTTC. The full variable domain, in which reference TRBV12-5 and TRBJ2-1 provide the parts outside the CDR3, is DARVTQTPRHKVTEMGQEVTMRCQPILGHNTVFWYRQTMMQGLELLAYFRNRAPLDDSGMPKDRFSAEMPDATLATLKIQPSEPRDSAVYFCASGILAGGSEQFFGPGTRLTVL.

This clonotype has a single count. DNA for the CDR3: TGTGCCATCAGGGAGGACAGGGAACTGGCCTACGAGCAGTACTTC. Translation gives CAIREDRELAYEQYF. The chain combines TRBV10-3 with TRBJ2-7; TRBD1 aligns across 8 bases. This CDR3 is 15 amino acids long. The germline CDR1 and CDR2 sequences are ENHRY and SYGVKD. Trimming removed 6 bases from V and 2 bases from J; junction bases left unmatched: 9.

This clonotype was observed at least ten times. CDR3 in DNA: TGTGCCAGCAGCCAAGATGGGGGGCCAAGCGGCTACACCTTC. Protein sequence: CASSQDGGPSGYTF. The chain links TRBV14 to TRBJ1-2, with D tentatively TRBD1 (6 bases). V lost 0 bases to trimming and J lost 8 bases, with 13 bases between them. The germline V gene has CDR1 SGHDN and CDR2 FVKESK. CDR3 length: 14 residues. The full variable domain, completed using reference TRBV14 and TRBJ1-2, is EAGVTQFPSHSVIEKGQTVTLRCDPISGHDNLYWYRRVMGKEIKFLLHFVKESKQDESGMPNNRFLAERTGGTYSTLKVQPAELEDSGVYFCASSQDGGPSGYTFGSGTRLTVV.

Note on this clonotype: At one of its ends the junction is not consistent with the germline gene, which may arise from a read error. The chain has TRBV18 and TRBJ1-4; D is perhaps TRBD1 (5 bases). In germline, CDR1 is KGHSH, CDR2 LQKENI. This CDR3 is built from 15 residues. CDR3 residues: CASSPDPQGGEKLLF. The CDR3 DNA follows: TGTGCCAGCTCCCCGGATCCGCAGGGAGGTGAAAAACTGCTTTTT.

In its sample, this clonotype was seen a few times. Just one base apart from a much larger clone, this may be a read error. In DNA, the CDR3 is TGTGCCAGCAGCATACCACTTAACGCGAACACCGGGGAGCTGGTTTTT. The encoded protein is CASSIPLNANTGELVF. This chain joins TRBV7-8 and TRBJ2-2, with D possibly TRBD2 on 5 matching bases. Looked up from germline, CDR1 is SGHVS and CDR2 is FQNEAQ. The CDR3 length is 16 residues.

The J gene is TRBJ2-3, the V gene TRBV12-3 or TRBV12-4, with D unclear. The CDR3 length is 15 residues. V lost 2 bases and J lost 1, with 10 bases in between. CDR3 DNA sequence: TGTGCCAGCAGTTTAAACTCGGATGGCACAGATACGCAGTATTTT. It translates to CASSLNSDGTDTQYF.

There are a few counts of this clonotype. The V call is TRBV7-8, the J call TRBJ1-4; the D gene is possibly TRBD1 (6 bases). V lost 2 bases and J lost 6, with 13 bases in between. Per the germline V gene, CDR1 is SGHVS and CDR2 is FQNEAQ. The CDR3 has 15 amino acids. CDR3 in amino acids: CASSLTGGLYEKLFF. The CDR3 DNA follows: TGTGCCAGCAGCTTAACCGGGGGGCTCTATGAAAAACTGTTTTTT.

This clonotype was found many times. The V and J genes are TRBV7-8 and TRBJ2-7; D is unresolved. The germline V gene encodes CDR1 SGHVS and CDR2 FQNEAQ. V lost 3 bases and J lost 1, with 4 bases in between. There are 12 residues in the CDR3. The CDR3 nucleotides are TGTGCCAGCAGCTTCGGTTCCTACGAGCAGTACTTC. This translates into CASSFGSYEQYF.

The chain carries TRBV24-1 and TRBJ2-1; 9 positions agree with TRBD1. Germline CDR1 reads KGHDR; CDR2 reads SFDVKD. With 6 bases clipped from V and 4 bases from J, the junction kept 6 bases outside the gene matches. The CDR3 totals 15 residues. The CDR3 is CATSSTGGKYNEQFF. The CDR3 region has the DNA TGTGCCACCAGTAGTACAGGGGGCAAATACAATGAGCAGTTCTTC.

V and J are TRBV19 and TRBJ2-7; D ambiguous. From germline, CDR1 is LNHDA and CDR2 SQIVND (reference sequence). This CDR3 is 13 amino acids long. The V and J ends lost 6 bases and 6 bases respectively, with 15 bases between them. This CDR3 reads CASSIGVACEQYF. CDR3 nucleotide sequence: TGTGCCAGTAGCATTGGGGTGGCCTGCGAGCAGTACTTC.